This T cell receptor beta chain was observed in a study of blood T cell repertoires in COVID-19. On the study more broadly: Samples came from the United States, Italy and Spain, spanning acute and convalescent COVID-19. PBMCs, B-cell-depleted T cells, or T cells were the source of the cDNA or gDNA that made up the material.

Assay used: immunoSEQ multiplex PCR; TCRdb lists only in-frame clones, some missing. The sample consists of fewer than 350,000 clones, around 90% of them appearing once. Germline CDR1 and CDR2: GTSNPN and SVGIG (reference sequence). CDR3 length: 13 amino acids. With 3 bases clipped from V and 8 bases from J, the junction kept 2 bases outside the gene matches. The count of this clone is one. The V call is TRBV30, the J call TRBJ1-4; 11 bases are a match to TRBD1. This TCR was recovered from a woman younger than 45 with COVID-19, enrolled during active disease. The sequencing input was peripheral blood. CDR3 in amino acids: CAWSGTGGEKLFF. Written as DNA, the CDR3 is TGTGCCTGGAGCGGGACAGGGGGAGAAAAACTGTTTTTT.